This T cell receptor (beta chain) was sequenced during a study of blood T cell repertoires in COVID-19. At the level of the study: From the United States, Italy and Spain came samples of acute and convalescent COVID-19.

Trimming pared 4 bases from V and 6 bases from J, leaving 9 bases between. CDR3 length: 12 residues. The germline V gene encodes CDR1 SNHLY and CDR2 FYNNEI. In the original processing: Quantification of nucleated cells was approximated via reference gene primer amplification. Sequencing used immunoSEQ multiplex PCR; TCRdb keeps in-frame clones, though not all of them. The V and J calls and the clone size are those of that table, but D and trimming were determined from the DNA. The sample has 200,000 to 300,000 clones; around nine tenths are singletons. Sequencing used peripheral blood. This TCR was recovered from a woman aged 55-70 years who had recovered from COVID-19. V and J are TRBV2 and TRBJ1-2; D ambiguous. The CDR3 sequence: CASSGQRHGYTF. The CDR3, as DNA: TGTGCCAGCAGTGGTCAGCGCCATGGCTACACCTTC.